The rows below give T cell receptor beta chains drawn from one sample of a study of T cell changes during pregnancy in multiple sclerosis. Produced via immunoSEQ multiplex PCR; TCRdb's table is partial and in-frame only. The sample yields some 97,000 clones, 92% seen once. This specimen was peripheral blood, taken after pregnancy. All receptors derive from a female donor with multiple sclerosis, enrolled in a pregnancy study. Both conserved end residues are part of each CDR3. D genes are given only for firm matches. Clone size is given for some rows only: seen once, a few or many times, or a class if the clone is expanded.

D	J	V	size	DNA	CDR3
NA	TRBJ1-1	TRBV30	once	TGTGCCTGGAGTCGGGGTCTCATGAACACTGAAGCTTTCTTT	CAWSRGLMNTEAFF
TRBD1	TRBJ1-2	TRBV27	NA	TGTGCCAGCAGTTTTCAAGGGGGCAGGATGGGTAATGGCTACACCTTC	CASSFQGGRMGNGYTF
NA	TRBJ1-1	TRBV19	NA	TGTGCCAGTAGTATCGGCAGCGGTACTGAAGCTTTCTTT	CASSIGSGTEAFF
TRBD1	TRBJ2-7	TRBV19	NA	TGTGCCAGTAGTCTACAGGGGACCAACTACGAGCAGTACTTC	CASSLQGTNYEQYF
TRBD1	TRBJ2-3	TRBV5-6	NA	TGTGCCAGCGCATCCCCCCCGGGACAGGGTACAGATACGCAGTATTTT	CASASPPGQGTDTQYF
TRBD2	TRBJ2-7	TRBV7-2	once	TGTGCCAGCAGCTATGCGGGGGGGCCGGGTGAGCAGTACTTC	CASSYAGGPGEQYF
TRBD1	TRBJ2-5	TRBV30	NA	TGTGCCTGGAGTGAGGGGGCGGGTAGGGCCCAGTACTTC	CAWSEGAGRAQYF
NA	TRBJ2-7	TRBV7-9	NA	TGTGCCAGCAGCTTAGAGTCGGCAGGGCCCTACGAGCAGTACTTC	CASSLESAGPYEQYF
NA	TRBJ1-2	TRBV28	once	TGTGCCAGCAGGAAGACAGCCAACTATGGCTACACCTTC	CASRKTANYGYTF
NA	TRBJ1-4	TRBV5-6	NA	TGTGCCAGCATGGGGCCAGGGAGGGAAAAACTGTTTTTT	CASMGPGREKLFF
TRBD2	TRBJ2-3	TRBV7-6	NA	TGTGCCAGCAGCATACCATCTACTAGCGGGGGGATCCTAAGCACAGATACGCAGTATTTT	CASSIPSTSGGILSTDTQYF
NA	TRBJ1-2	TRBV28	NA	TGTGCCAGCAGGACGGGTAGGAACCTTGGCTACACCTTC	CASRTGRNLGYTF
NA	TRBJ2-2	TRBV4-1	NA	TGCGCCAGCAGCCCTCACTATGAGCCTGAATACACCGGGGAGCTGTTTTTT	CASSPHYEPEYTGELFF
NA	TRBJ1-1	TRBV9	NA	TGTGCCAGCAGCGTAGATCACAGAGAGAACACTGAAGCTTTCTTT	CASSVDHRENTEAFF
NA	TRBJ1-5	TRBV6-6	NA	TGTGCCAGCTGCCTTTGGGACAATAGCAATCAGCCCCAGCATTTT	CASCLWDNSNQPQHF
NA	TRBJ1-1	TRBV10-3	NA	TGTGCCATCAGTGAGCCGGTTGGAAGGGGGAACACTGAAGCTTTCTTT	CAISEPVGRGNTEAFF
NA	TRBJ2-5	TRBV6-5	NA	TGTGCCAGCAGTTACTCATTCTTCCAAGAGACCCAGTACTTC	CASSYSFFQETQYF
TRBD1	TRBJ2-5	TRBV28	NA	TGTGCCAGCAGATTGGACAGGGGGTGGGAGACCCAGTACTTC	CASRLDRGWETQYF
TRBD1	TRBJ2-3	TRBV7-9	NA	TGTGCCAGCAGCCCGTCGACAGGGGCAGATACGCAGTATTTT	CASSPSTGADTQYF
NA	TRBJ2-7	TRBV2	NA	TGTGCCAGCAGTGGCCGGGACGAGCAGTACTTC	CASSGRDEQYF
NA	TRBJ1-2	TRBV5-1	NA	TGCGCCAGCAGCTTGGCAGTGGGGAGGGATGGCTACACCTTC	CASSLAVGRDGYTF